The sequence of this T cell receptor (beta chain) was determined in a study of shared clonotypes between healthy human individuals. The CDR3 loop spans 16 amino acids. Germline lookup yields CDR1 LNHDA and CDR2 SQIVND (reference sequence). V was shortened by 4 bases and J by 0 bases, with 13 bases between the two germline ends. Each sample came from a Caucasian adult donor living in Nashville, Tennessee. From CD4+ cells came CD45RA+ naive and CD45RA-negative memory subsets. Genomic DNA per cell subset filled all wells of several immunoSEQ plates. Here immunoSEQ multiplex PCR was the method, and the copy in TCRdb shows in-frame clones only, minus some. The sample records approximately 2.1 million clones, approximately 93% being singletons.

The chain recombines TRBV19 with TRBJ1-5; D gene unclear. The sequence derives from a man between 18 and 29 years old in good health. Some clones in this sample may be carry-over from other donors' samples. Sequencing was performed on naive CD4+ T cells from PBMCs. Subset defined: CD45RA+ positively selected. The CDR3 sequence: CASSTLFGNSNQPQHF. CDR3 DNA: TGTGCCAGTAGTACCCTCTTCGGCAATAGCAATCAGCCCCAGCATTTT.